This TCR beta chain was recorded in a study of cytomegalovirus exposure and HLA in healthy donors. Study-wide findings and caveats: Presence/absence analyses rested on an assumption that sequencing depth was roughly uniform across donors.

Primers included in the PCR were 60 Vbeta and 13 Jbeta primers. Measured with immunoSEQ multiplex PCR; TCRdb has only the in-frame clones, and not every one. The table has more than 200,000 clones, roughly 83% seen once. The CDR3 extends over 15 amino acids. V lost 7 bases, J lost 8 bases, and 21 bases lay in between. Germline values: CDR1 SNHLY, CDR2 FYNNEI. Turning to this clone: What it binds is not known.

Sequenced sample: PBMCs. This rearrangement joins TRBV2 to TRBJ2-1, with D tentatively TRBD1 (6 bases). The TCR comes from a girl aged 5 to 17 in good health and CMV-seronegative. The CDR3 coding sequence is TGTGCCAGCACCCAACAGGGCCTGCTGGGAGATGAGCAGTTCTTC. Its protein product is CASTQQGLLGDEQFF. The full variable domain, completed using reference TRBV2 and TRBJ2-1, is EPEVTQTPSHQVTQMGQEVILRCVPISNHLYFYWYRQILGQKVEFLVSFYNNEISEKSEIFDDQFSVERPDGSNFTLKIRSTKLEDSAMYFCASTQQGLLGDEQFFGPGTRLTVL.